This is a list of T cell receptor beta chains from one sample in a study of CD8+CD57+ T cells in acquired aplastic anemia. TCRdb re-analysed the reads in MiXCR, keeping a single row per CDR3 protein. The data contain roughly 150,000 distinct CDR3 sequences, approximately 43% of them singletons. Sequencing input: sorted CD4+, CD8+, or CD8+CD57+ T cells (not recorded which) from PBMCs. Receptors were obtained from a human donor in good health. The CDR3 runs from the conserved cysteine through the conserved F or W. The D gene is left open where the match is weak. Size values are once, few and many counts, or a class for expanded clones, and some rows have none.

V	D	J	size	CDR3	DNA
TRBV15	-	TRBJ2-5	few	CATSRDLGGETQYF	TGTGCCACCAGCAGAGATTTGGGCGGGGAGACCCAGTACTTC
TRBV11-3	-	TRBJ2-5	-	CASSLAPVETQYF	TGTGCCAGCAGCTTAGCCCCCGTGGAGACCCAGTACTTC
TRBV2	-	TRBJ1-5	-	CASSAVSSQRPQHF	TGTGCCAGCAGTGCGGTGAGCAGCCAGAGGCCCCAGCATTTT
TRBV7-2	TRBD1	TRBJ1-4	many	CASSFGQGNEKLFF	TGTGCCAGCAGCTTTGGACAGGGAAATGAAAAACTGTTTTTT
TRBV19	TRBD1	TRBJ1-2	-	CASSPDRGHYGYTF	TGTGCCAGTTCACCGGACAGGGGGCACTATGGCTACACCTTC
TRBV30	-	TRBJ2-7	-	CAWAPSTYEQYF	TGTGCCTGGGCCCCTAGCACCTACGAGCAGTACTTC
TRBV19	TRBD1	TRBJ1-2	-	CASTGQGKWGDYGYTF	TGTGCCAGTACCGGACAGGGGAAGTGGGGGGACTATGGCTACACCTTC
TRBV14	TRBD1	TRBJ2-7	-	CASSQDRTVGTGDEQYF	TGTGCCAGCAGCCAAGATCGAACCGTCGGGACAGGGGACGAGCAGTACTTC
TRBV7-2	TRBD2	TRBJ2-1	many	CASSLGLAAYNEQFF	TGTGCCAGCAGCCTCGGACTAGCGGCTTACAATGAGCAGTTCTTC
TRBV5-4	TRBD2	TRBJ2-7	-	CASSAASGLAHEQYF	TGTGCCAGCAGCGCAGCTAGCGGCCTAGCCCACGAGCAGTACTTC
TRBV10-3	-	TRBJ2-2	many	CAISVDRSNTGELFF	TGTGCCATCAGTGTGGACAGATCGAACACCGGGGAGCTGTTTTTT
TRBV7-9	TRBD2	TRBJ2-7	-	CASSETSASYEQYF	TGTGCCAGCAGCGAGACTAGCGCCTCCTACGAGCAGTACTTC
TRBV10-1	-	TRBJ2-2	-	CAAANTGELFF	TGTGCGGCCGCAAACACCGGGGAGCTGTTTTTT
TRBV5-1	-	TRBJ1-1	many	CASSLGQGYEAFF	TGCGCCAGCAGCTTGGGTCAGGGTTATGAAGCTTTCTTT
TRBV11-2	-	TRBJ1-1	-	CASSPEGGRNTEAFF	TGTGCCAGCAGCCCAGAGGGGGGGAGGAACACTGAAGCTTTCTTT
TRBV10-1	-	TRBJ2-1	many	CASSDFHEQFF	TGCGCCAGCAGTGATTTCCATGAGCAGTTCTTC
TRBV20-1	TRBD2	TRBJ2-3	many	CSARREFTDTQYF	TGCAGTGCTAGGCGGGAGTTCACAGATACGCAGTATTTT
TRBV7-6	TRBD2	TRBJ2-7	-	CASSLGVSGGYEQYF	TGTGCCAGCAGCTTAGGTGTTAGCGGGGGTTACGAGCAGTACTTC
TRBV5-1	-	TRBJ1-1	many	CASSTTGATYEAFF	TGCGCCAGCAGCACCACCGGGGCCACTTATGAAGCTTTCTTT
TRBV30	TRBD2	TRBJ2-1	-	CAWRLAGGSGNEQFF	TGTGCCTGGAGACTAGCGGGAGGGTCTGGCAATGAGCAGTTCTTC
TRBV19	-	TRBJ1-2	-	CASSTQTGNGYTF	TGTGCCAGTAGTACGCAGACAGGAAACGGCTACACCTTC
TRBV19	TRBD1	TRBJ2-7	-	CASKSGRGPYEQYF	TGTGCCAGTAAAAGCGGCAGGGGGCCCTACGAGCAGTACTTC
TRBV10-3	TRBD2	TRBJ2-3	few	CAISESPGIAGDTQYF	TGTGCCATCAGTGAGTCCCCGGGGATAGCGGGGGATACGCAGTATTTT
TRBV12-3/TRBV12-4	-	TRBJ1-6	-	CASSPSVRNSPLHF	TGTGCCAGCAGTCCAAGTGTTCGGAATTCACCCCTCCACTTT
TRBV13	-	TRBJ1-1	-	CASSLGRGATEAFF	TGTGCCAGCAGCTTAGGCCGGGGGGCCACTGAAGCTTTCTTT
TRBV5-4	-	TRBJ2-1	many	CASSLAWGSGEQFF	TGTGCCAGCAGCTTGGCCTGGGGGAGTGGTGAGCAGTTCTTC
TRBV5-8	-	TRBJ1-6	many	CASSLRTPSYNSPLHF	TGTGCCAGCAGCTTGAGGACACCGTCTTATAATTCACCCCTCCACTTT
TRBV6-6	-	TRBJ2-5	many	CASSYLGEAQYF	TGTGCCAGCAGTTACTTAGGTGAGGCCCAGTACTTC
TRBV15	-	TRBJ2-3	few	CATSRGKSSDTQYF	TGTGCCACCAGCAGAGGAAAATCATCAGATACGCAGTATTTT
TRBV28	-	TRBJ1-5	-	CASSLEIQPDQPQHF	TGTGCCAGCAGTTTAGAGATACAGCCAGATCAGCCCCAGCATTTT
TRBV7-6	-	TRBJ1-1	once	CASSLGGPMNTEAFF	TGTGCCAGCAGCTTAGGAGGTCCCATGAACACTGAAGCTTTCTTT
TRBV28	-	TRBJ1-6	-	CASSSVGGKSSYNSPLHF	TGTGCCAGCAGTTCCGTCGGAGGGAAGAGCTCCTATAATTCACCCCTCCACTTT
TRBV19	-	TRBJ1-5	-	CASSPVVNSNQPQHF	TGTGCCAGTAGTCCGGTGGTAAATAGCAATCAGCCCCAGCATTTT
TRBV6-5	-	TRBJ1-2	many	CASSYGQGLNYGYTF	TGTGCCAGCAGTTACGGGCAGGGGCTTAACTATGGCTACACCTTC
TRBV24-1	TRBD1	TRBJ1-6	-	CATSDLDRDLRSPLHF	TGTGCCACCAGTGATTTGGACAGGGATCTTCGGTCACCCCTCCACTTT
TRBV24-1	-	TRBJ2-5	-	CGTSEDTGMRETQYF	TGTGGCACCAGTGAAGATACAGGGATGAGAGAGACCCAGTACTTC
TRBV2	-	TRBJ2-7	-	CASKTGPRDEQYF	TGTGCCAGCAAGACGGGACCCCGAGACGAGCAGTACTTC
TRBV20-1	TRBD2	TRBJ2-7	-	CSASKGTSDTYEQYF	TGCAGTGCTAGCAAGGGGACTAGCGATACCTACGAGCAGTACTTC
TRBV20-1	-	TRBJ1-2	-	CSASDGSNYGYTF	TGCAGTGCGTCGGACGGATCTAACTATGGCTACACCTTC
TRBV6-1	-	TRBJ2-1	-	CASRRTQGFEQFF	TGTGCCAGCAGACGAACCCAGGGGTTTGAGCAGTTCTTC
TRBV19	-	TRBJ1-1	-	CASSGGGAANTEAFF	TGTGCCAGTAGTGGTGGGGGGGCAGCGAACACTGAAGCTTTCTTT
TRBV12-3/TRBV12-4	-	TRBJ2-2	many	CASRALANTGELFF	TGTGCCAGCAGGGCCCTAGCGAACACCGGGGAGCTGTTTTTT
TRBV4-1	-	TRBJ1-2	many	CASSQVTAGQVVGGYTF	TGCGCCAGCAGCCAAGTTACGGCAGGGCAGGTTGTGGGTGGCTACACCTTC
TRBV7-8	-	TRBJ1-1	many	CASSTRGGRGTEAFF	TGTGCCAGCAGCACCCGTGGAGGGAGGGGCACTGAAGCTTTCTTT
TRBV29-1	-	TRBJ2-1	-	CSVDREYNEQFF	TGCAGCGTTGATAGGGAATACAATGAGCAGTTCTTC
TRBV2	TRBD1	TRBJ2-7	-	CAGLGEGQGSYEQYF	TGTGCCGGACTGGGAGAAGGACAGGGGAGTTACGAGCAGTACTTC
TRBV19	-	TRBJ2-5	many	CASRNEPQETQYF	TGTGCCAGTAGAAACGAGCCCCAAGAGACCCAGTACTTC
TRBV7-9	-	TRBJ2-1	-	CASSHATYNEQFF	TGTGCCAGCAGCCATGCGACATACAATGAGCAGTTCTTC
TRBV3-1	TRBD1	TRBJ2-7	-	CASSHTRDRDYEQYF	TGTGCCAGCAGCCATACCCGGGACAGGGACTACGAGCAGTACTTC
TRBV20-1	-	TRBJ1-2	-	CSARVGERYTF	TGCAGTGCTAGAGTCGGGGAGCGCTACACCTTC
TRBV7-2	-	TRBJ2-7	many	CASSSGQSYEQYF	TGTGCCAGCAGCTCCGGACAGTCCTACGAGCAGTACTTC
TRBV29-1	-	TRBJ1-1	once	CSVAGRLNTEAFF	TGCAGCGTTGCGGGACGGTTGAACACTGAAGCTTTCTTT
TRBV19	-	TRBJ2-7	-	CASSLASEQYF	TGTGCCAGTAGCCTAGCTTCCGAGCAGTACTTC